This T cell receptor (beta chain) was recovered during a study of blood T cells in healthy people across ages. V shed 1 base and J shed 0 bases, with 12 bases lying between them. The CDR3 sequence is 16 residues long. In germline, CDR1 is SGHTA, CDR2 FQGNSA. Primed by a sample-barcoded 5' primer and a J-beta primer mix, a second PCR proceeded for roughly 6 to 12 cycles. TCRdb processed the 5' RACE reads anew with MiXCR; each CDR3 protein has one entry. The sample holds over 1,500,000 distinct CDR3 sequences, roughly 52% seen once. The sample holds a few counts of this clonotype. This clonotype was obtained from a woman aged 40 to 50 in good health. The chain has TRBV7-2 and TRBJ1-2; D not resolved. Sequencing input: blood. CDR3 sequence: CASSLGPAEANYGYTF. CDR3 in DNA: TGTGCCAGCAGCTTAGGGCCCGCAGAGGCTAACTATGGCTACACCTTC.